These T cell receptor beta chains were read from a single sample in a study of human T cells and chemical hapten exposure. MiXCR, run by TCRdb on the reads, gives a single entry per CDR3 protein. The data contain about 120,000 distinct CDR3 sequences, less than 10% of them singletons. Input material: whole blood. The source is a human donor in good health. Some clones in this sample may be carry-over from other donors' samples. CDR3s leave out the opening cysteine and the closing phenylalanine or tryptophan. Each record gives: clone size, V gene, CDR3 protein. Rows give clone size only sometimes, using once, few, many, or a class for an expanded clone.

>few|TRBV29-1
SVGTSGGIEQF
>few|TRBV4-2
ASSQEGRGNTEAF
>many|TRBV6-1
ASSLRFPNTEAF
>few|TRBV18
ASSPEGTILTYEQY
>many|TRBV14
ASSRPTSGKNEQF
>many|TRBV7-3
ASSFGQGGTEAF
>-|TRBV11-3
ASSETSGGVNEQF
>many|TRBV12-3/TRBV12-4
ASTKGLARNEQF
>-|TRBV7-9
ASSWGLGGTDTQY
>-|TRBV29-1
SVVGQLDEQY
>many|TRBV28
ASSLVFRAGGHQPQH
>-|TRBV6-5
ASSTTGGSYEQY
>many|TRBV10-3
AISIQGRAF
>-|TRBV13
ASSFQGATSDTQY
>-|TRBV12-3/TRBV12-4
ASSFKGGNQSQH
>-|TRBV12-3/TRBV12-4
ASSQWRGVYNQPQH
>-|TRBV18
ASSPPVTLQETQY
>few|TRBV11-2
ASTLVAVSSYNEQF
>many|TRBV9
ASSPQVGVNTEAF
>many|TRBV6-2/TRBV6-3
ASSSNRGSGRAATQH
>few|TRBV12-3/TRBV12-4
ASSFSPLGSYEQY
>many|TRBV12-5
ASGLVRMEQLGGMNTEAF
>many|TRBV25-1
ASSRRGQGDNSPLH
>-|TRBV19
ASSPRPGRETQY
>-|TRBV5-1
ASSLGQVVTGELF
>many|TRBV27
ASSRNRNSPLH
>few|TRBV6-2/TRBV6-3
ASRKDSSPVYNEQF
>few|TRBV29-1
SVEGQAKNIQY
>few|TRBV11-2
ASSLAPMSEQF
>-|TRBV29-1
SVSQGMNTEAF
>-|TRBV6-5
ASRLQGVGGELF
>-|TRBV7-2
ASSLGTQPQH
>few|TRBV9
ASGRGAGEVGELF
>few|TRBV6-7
ASSYTPGPQH
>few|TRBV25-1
ASSPDRGEFGYEQY
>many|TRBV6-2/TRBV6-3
ASSGQGNSYNSPLH
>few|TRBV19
ASSMIAGGYNEQF
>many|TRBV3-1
ASSQEGSTEAF
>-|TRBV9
ASSVEGDSYNEQF
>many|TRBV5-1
ASGQTGTGGGEAF
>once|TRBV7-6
ASSLGPGRTNSPLH
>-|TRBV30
ARGTSPNTGELF
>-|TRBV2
ASSEGLAGPNTQY
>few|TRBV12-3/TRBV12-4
ASSFKAGADNEQF
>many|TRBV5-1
ASSRDLSSGNTIY
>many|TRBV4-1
ASSQALTSGEYEQY
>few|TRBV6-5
ASSYLGADNEQF
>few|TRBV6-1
ASISGVSSYEQY